The T cell receptor beta chain described here comes from a study of regulatory T cells in long-lasting Graves disease. As to time point: newly diagnosed GD, antithyroid drugs for less than 3 months. Extracted RNA from PBMCs served as the source of the TCR library. There are 16 residues in the CDR3. The junction had 8 bases not matched to a gene; V was cut back by 3 bases and J by 3 bases. Germline V gives CDR1 MNHNS, CDR2 SASEGT. This clonotype was observed many times. Its matching antigen is unknown. TCR beta libraries were built with iRepertoire HTBI primers and Arm-PCR of CDR3 regions. TCRdb ran MiXCR on the multiplex PCR reads and lists one entry per CDR3 protein. The data hold a few hundred thousand distinct CDR3 sequences, with about 18% observed a single time. Study outcomes and limitations: Under persistent disease, TRBV28, TRBJ1-2 and TRBJ2-5 were used preferentially.

This same sample was also taken into another study, of T cells in Graves' hyperthyroidism and ophthalmopathy. As reported in that work: RT-PCR in the first round (using the HTBI primer set) targeted the TCR CDR3.

The clonotype comes from a woman aged 25 to 39 with Graves disease. The input for sequencing was peripheral blood mononuclear cells (PBMCs), taken at new diagnosis, from a patient treated with antithyroid drugs. The chain has TRBV6-1 and TRBJ2-1; 7 bases fit TRBD2. DNA for the CDR3: TGTGCCAGCAGTGATGGGGGGAGGGTTCGCTACAATGAGCAGTTCTTC. Protein: CASSDGGRVRYNEQFF.